These T cell receptor beta chains were read from a single sample in a study of long-term antiretroviral therapy in people with HIV. Profiled with immunoSEQ multiplex PCR; TCRdb holds only in-frame clones, not every one. Of some 38,000 clones listed, 65% to 90% are singletons. Source: unsorted PBMCs, taken 1.5 years after starting antiretroviral therapy. The receptors here all came from a man between 18 and 29 years old with HIV. Each CDR3 is given with its conserved first and last residue. The D gene is left open where the match is weak. Some rows have no size entry. The others give once, few or many, or a class for an expanded clone.

d_call	clone_size	v_call	j_call	cdr3_nt	cdr3_aa
.	.	TRBV14	TRBJ2-2	TGTGCCAGCAGCCAAGTTGCCCTAGCCGGGGAGCTGTTTTTT	CASSQVALAGELFF
TRBD2	.	TRBV28	TRBJ2-7	TGTGCCACCAAAAGGACTAGCGTTATCTACGAGCAGTACTTC	CATKRTSVIYEQYF
.	.	TRBV5-1	TRBJ2-1	TGCGCCAGCAGCTTGCGAGGGGGAGCCAATGAGCAGTTCTTC	CASSLRGGANEQFF
TRBD2	few	TRBV19	TRBJ2-1	TGTGCCAGTAGTATACTAGCGGGTTACTACAATGAGCAGTTCTTC	CASSILAGYYNEQFF
TRBD2	.	TRBV7-9	TRBJ2-1	TGTGCCAGCAGCTTGGGGGAGGGACTAGCGGGATGGGAGCAGTTCTTC	CASSLGEGLAGWEQFF
.	.	TRBV5-6	TRBJ2-2	TGTGCCAGCAGCGTTTACCTCGGGGAGCTGTTTTTT	CASSVYLGELFF
.	once	TRBV27	TRBJ1-2	TGTGCCAGCAGTCCTAACTATGGCTACACCTTC	CASSPNYGYTF
TRBD2	once	TRBV13	TRBJ2-1	TGTGCCAGCAGCCCCGCTAGCGGGAGTCGTTCCTACAATGAGCAGTTCTTC	CASSPASGSRSYNEQFF
.	once	TRBV4-3	TRBJ2-3	TGCGCCAGCAGAAGACAGGGCACAGATACGCAGTATTTT	CASRRQGTDTQYF
.	once	TRBV5-1	TRBJ2-7	TGCGCCAGCAGCCCCTTTGGCGGGTCCTACGAGCAGTACTTC	CASSPFGGSYEQYF
.	.	TRBV7-2	TRBJ2-7	TGTGCCAGCAGCTTGAGAAGCAGGGTAAACCGGGACTTCAGACGGGAGCAGTACTTC	CASSLRSRVNRDFRREQYF
TRBD1	.	TRBV19	TRBJ1-1	TGTGCCAGCACGACAGGGTCTCCTGAAGCTTTCTTT	CASTTGSPEAFF
TRBD2	once	TRBV5-1	TRBJ2-5	TGCGCCAGCAGCACCGGACTAGCGGCCCAAGAGACCCAGTACTTC	CASSTGLAAQETQYF
TRBD2	.	TRBV7-9	TRBJ2-1	TGTGCCAGCAGCTTAGGGGACTTAGCGGGTATCAATGAGCAGTTCTTC	CASSLGDLAGINEQFF
.	.	TRBV19	TRBJ1-2	TGTGCCAGTAGTATAAACGGGGTTTTGGGCTATGGCTACACCTTC	CASSINGVLGYGYTF
TRBD1	.	TRBV28	TRBJ1-2	TGTGCCAGCAGTTTCGTCGGGACAGGGTCTCCTGGCTACACCTTC	CASSFVGTGSPGYTF
.	.	TRBV5-6	TRBJ2-7	TGTGCCAGCAGTAACCTGGGACGGAACACCGAGCAGTACTTC	CASSNLGRNTEQYF
.	.	TRBV7-8	TRBJ2-2	TGTGCCAGCAGCCAACAGGGTACCGGGGAGCTGTTTTTT	CASSQQGTGELFF
.	.	TRBV19	TRBJ2-1	TGTGCCAGTAGTATAGCAGGGTCCTACAATGAGCAGTTCTTC	CASSIAGSYNEQFF
.	.	TRBV27	TRBJ2-7	TGTGCCAGCGGGAGGACCGCTACCTACGAGCAGTACTTC	CASGRTATYEQYF
.	.	TRBV10-3	TRBJ2-7	TGTGCCATCAGTGCGGGGGACAACTACGAGCAGTACTTC	CAISAGDNYEQYF
.	.	TRBV12-5	TRBJ2-1	TGTGCTAGTGGTCTGAGACTAGAGACTTCAGCGCAGTTCTTC	CASGLRLETSAQFF
.	.	TRBV5-4	TRBJ2-3	TGTGCCAGCAGCTTGCAGGGGGGTATAGATACGCAGTATTTT	CASSLQGGIDTQYF
.	.	TRBV7-5	TRBJ1-2	TGTGCCAGAAGCTTAGCCCTTGTTTGGGTGGCCCCGTGCACCTTC	CARSLALVWVAPCTF
TRBD1	.	TRBV27	TRBJ1-2	TGTGCCACGCGGGACAGGGGATTCTATGGCTACACCTTC	CATRDRGFYGYTF
.	once	TRBV6-1	TRBJ2-7	TGTGCCAGCAGTGAAGAGGGGGGCATGACCTACGAGCAGTACTTC	CASSEEGGMTYEQYF
TRBD1	.	TRBV28	TRBJ2-7	TGTGCCAGCAGTCTATCCTACGGGACAGGGACTACTAGCGAGCAGTACTTC	CASSLSYGTGTTSEQYF
.	few	TRBV9	TRBJ2-1	TGTGCCAGCAGCGTAGCTCCGAGCTCCTACAATGAGCAGTTCTTC	CASSVAPSSYNEQFF
.	.	TRBV30	TRBJ1-4	TGTGCCTGGAGTATAGGGCTTTCTAATGAAAAACTGTTTTTT	CAWSIGLSNEKLFF
.	few	TRBV29-1	TRBJ1-1	TGCAGCGTTGAACCCGGGAACACTGAAGCTTTCTTT	CSVEPGNTEAFF
.	.	TRBV9	TRBJ2-7	TGTGCCAGCAGCGTTTCCGGGACAATAAGTAACGAGCAGTACTTC	CASSVSGTISNEQYF
.	.	TRBV7-2	TRBJ2-3	TGTGCCAGCAGCTTACGACCCACAGATACGCAGTATTTT	CASSLRPTDTQYF
.	.	TRBV5-6	TRBJ2-3	TGTGCCAGCACCCTTGGGGGTCGGACCCCGGGGATCACAGATACGCAGTATTTT	CASTLGGRTPGITDTQYF
.	.	TRBV6-6	TRBJ2-2	TGTGCCAGCAGTGGACCTGCCGGGGAGCTGTTTTTT	CASSGPAGELFF
.	once	TRBV5-5	TRBJ1-5	TGTGCCAGCAGCCTATTCGGAACCTCTAGCAATCAGCCCCAGCATTTT	CASSLFGTSSNQPQHF
TRBD1	.	TRBV6-5	TRBJ2-2	TGTGCCAGCAGTTATGGGACAGGGGCGACCGGGGAGCTGTTTTTT	CASSYGTGATGELFF
TRBD2	.	TRBV27	TRBJ2-7	TGTGCCAGCAGTTTATCTGGACTAGCCGCCACCTACGAGCAGTACTTC	CASSLSGLAATYEQYF
.	.	TRBV7-8	TRBJ2-3	TGTGCCAGCAGCTTAGGGCTATGGGACAGCACAGATACGCAGTATTTT	CASSLGLWDSTDTQYF
.	.	TRBV6-5	TRBJ1-1	TGTGCCAGCTCCAGACTCGGGGCCAACACTGAAGCTTTCTTT	CASSRLGANTEAFF
TRBD1	.	TRBV18	TRBJ2-6	TGTGCCAGCTCACGTATCGGGACAGGGACGTCTGGGGCCAACGTCCTGACTTTC	CASSRIGTGTSGANVLTF
.	.	TRBV28	TRBJ1-3	TGTGCCAGCAGACCACATGACAGGCCGAGCACCATATATTTT	CASRPHDRPSTIYF
.	.	TRBV4-3	TRBJ2-1	TGCGCCAGCAGCCAAGCGGGGGACAATGAGCAGTTCTTC	CASSQAGDNEQFF
TRBD2	.	TRBV11-3	TRBJ2-3	TGTGCCAGCAGCGAACAGGGACTAGCGGGAACAGATACGCAGTATTTT	CASSEQGLAGTDTQYF
.	.	TRBV7-3	TRBJ2-2	TGTGCCAGCAGCTCTTTTATACGGGGCGGGGAGCTGTTTTTT	CASSSFIRGGELFF
.	once	TRBV7-2	TRBJ1-5	TGTGCCAGCAGCCTTGGACGGAATAGCAATCAGCCCCAGCATTTT	CASSLGRNSNQPQHF
TRBD1	.	TRBV14	TRBJ1-2	TGTGCCAGCAGTCCTAGGACAGGGCGTTCGGATGGCTACACCTTC	CASSPRTGRSDGYTF
.	.	TRBV19	TRBJ2-3	TGTGCCAGTAGTCAGGGGGGTAGGGATACGCAGTATTTT	CASSQGGRDTQYF
TRBD1	.	TRBV28	TRBJ1-2	TGTGCCAGCAGTTCCCCGGGGACAGGGGGTCCCGGCTATGGCTACACCTTC	CASSSPGTGGPGYGYTF
TRBD2	.	TRBV19	TRBJ2-1	TGTGCCAGTAGTCCCCTAGCGGTTGCCAATGAGCAGTTCTTC	CASSPLAVANEQFF